This is a list of T cell receptor beta chains from one sample in a study of CD8+CD57+ T cells in acquired aplastic anemia. TCRdb re-derived calls from the reads in MiXCR, one entry per CDR3 protein. Altogether 150,000 to 200,000 distinct CDR3 sequences are present, roughly 48% being singletons, with the ten largest covering 2.5% to 3.5%. Input material: sorted CD4+, CD8+, or CD8+CD57+ T cells (not recorded which) from PBMCs. These receptors all come from a human donor with aplastic anemia. Each CDR3 is given with its conserved first and last residue. The D gene is left open where the match is weak. Clone sizes are given selectively: once, few, many, or a class where the clone is expanded.

J gene	D gene	CDR3 length	clone size	V gene	CDR3 protein	CDR3 DNA
TRBJ1-4	.	15	many	TRBV2	CASSGNVATNEKLFF	TGTGCCAGCAGTGGGAATGTTGCAACTAATGAAAAACTGTTTTTT
TRBJ2-3	.	15	many	TRBV5-1	CASSLAGSPADTQYF	TGCGCCAGCAGCTTGGCCGGCTCTCCAGCAGATACGCAGTATTTT
TRBJ1-1	.	13	.	TRBV7-9	CASSQISNTEAFF	TGTGCCAGCAGTCAAATAAGCAACACTGAAGCTTTCTTT
TRBJ2-5	.	17	many	TRBV6-4	CASSRPLSGGVQYTQYF	TGTGCCAGCAGCCGCCCGTTGAGCGGCGGGGTACAGTACACCCAGTACTTC
TRBJ2-5	.	18	.	TRBV7-1	CASSSKNRLVAAQETQYF	TGTGCCAGCAGCTCCAAAAACCGACTAGTAGCGGCTCAAGAGACCCAGTACTTC
TRBJ2-7	TRBD2	13	.	TRBV15	CATGTSGPYEQYF	TGTGCCACCGGGACTAGCGGACCCTACGAGCAGTACTTC
TRBJ2-2	.	13	many	TRBV5-1	CASSSPYTGELFF	TGCGCCAGCAGCTCCCCCTACACCGGGGAGCTGTTTTTT
TRBJ1-2	.	12	few	TRBV10-3	CAIRTGTYGYTF	TGTGCCATCAGGACAGGAACCTATGGCTACACCTTC
TRBJ1-1	.	14	many	TRBV24-1	CATTKRPWDTEAFF	TGTGCCACCACAAAGAGGCCCTGGGACACTGAAGCTTTCTTT
TRBJ2-1	TRBD2	15	few	TRBV11-2	CASSRTSGKYNEQFF	TGTGCCTCTTCTCGGACTAGCGGGAAATACAATGAGCAGTTCTTC
TRBJ2-1	TRBD2	14	many	TRBV20-1	CSARVSGRGDEQFF	TGCAGTGCTAGAGTTAGCGGGAGGGGGGATGAGCAGTTCTTC
TRBJ1-6	.	12	.	TRBV6-6	CASRFYASALHF	TGTGCCAGCAGGTTTTATGCTTCGGCCCTCCACTTT
TRBJ2-4	.	15	many	TRBV15	CATSRDRALGDIQYF	TGTGCCACCAGCAGAGACAGGGCCCTGGGAGACATTCAGTACTTC
TRBJ1-1	.	13	.	TRBV10-3	CAISKQTNTEAFF	TGTGCCATCAGTAAACAGACGAACACTGAAGCTTTCTTT
TRBJ2-3	.	15	few	TRBV10-1	CASSEDVTSTDTQYF	TGCGCCAGCAGTGAGGACGTAACTAGCACAGATACGCAGTATTTT
TRBJ2-7	TRBD1	14	many	TRBV6-1	CASSLWTGADEQYF	TGTGCCAGCAGCCTCTGGACAGGGGCTGACGAGCAGTACTTC
TRBJ1-1	TRBD1	16	.	TRBV25-1	CASLPGGGAWDTEAFF	TGTGCCAGCTTACCAGGGGGTGGTGCTTGGGACACTGAAGCTTTCTTT
TRBJ1-5	TRBD1	14	.	TRBV19	CASKGQAGNQPQHF	TGTGCCAGTAAAGGACAGGCGGGCAATCAGCCCCAGCATTTT
TRBJ2-5	.	14	few	TRBV9	CASSAPGRSETQYF	TGTGCCAGCAGCGCCCCAGGTCGTTCGGAGACCCAGTACTTC
TRBJ1-1	TRBD1	14	.	TRBV25-1	CASVTGGAETEAFF	TGTGCCAGCGTGACAGGGGGCGCGGAAACTGAAGCTTTCTTT
TRBJ2-1	TRBD2	19	.	TRBV7-1	CASSSDRNPGLAGKDEQFF	TGTGCCAGCAGCTCGGACAGAAACCCGGGACTAGCGGGGAAAGATGAGCAGTTCTTC
TRBJ2-5	.	13	.	TRBV7-6	CASSLQAQETQYF	TGTGCCAGCAGCTTACAAGCCCAAGAGACCCAGTACTTC
TRBJ2-1	TRBD2	16	many	TRBV5-1	CASSPSGTSGRYEQFF	TGCGCCAGCAGCCCTTCCGGGACTAGCGGGAGGTATGAGCAGTTCTTC
TRBJ1-2	TRBD1	14	many	TRBV10-3	CAISQTGGDYGYTF	TGTGCCATCAGTCAGACAGGGGGCGACTATGGCTACACCTTC
TRBJ2-7	.	15	many	TRBV19	CASSPRDTSSYEQYF	TGTGCCAGTAGTCCGCGGGACACTAGCTCCTACGAGCAGTACTTC
TRBJ1-4	.	14	many	TRBV5-5	CASSLGGEEEKLFF	TGTGCCAGCAGCTTGGGAGGAGAGGAGGAAAAACTGTTTTTT
TRBJ1-3	TRBD1	17	many	TRBV10-3	CAGKTGTGDNSGNTIYF	TGTGCCGGGAAGACCGGGACAGGGGATAACTCTGGAAACACCATATATTTT
TRBJ2-1	.	15	many	TRBV7-3	CASSLGTPTYNEQFF	TGTGCCAGCAGCTTAGGGACCCCTACCTACAATGAGCAGTTCTTC
TRBJ2-1	.	12	many	TRBV12-3/TRBV12-4	CASSSPENPEFF	TGTGCCAGCAGTTCCCCGGAAAATCCAGAGTTCTTC
TRBJ2-2	TRBD1	15	.	TRBV19	CASSTTGGHTGELFF	TGTGCCAGTAGTACGACAGGGGGGCACACCGGGGAGCTGTTTTTT
TRBJ1-2	.	14	.	TRBV28	CASSLGPTNYGYTF	TGTGCCAGCAGTCTAGGACCAACTAACTATGGCTACACCTTC
TRBJ1-6	.	15	.	TRBV4-1	CASSSDLTYNSPLHF	TGCGCCAGCAGCTCGGACCTAACCTATAATTCACCCCTCCACTTT
TRBJ2-7	TRBD2	17	.	TRBV18	CASSPTGLAGVAYEQYF	TGTGCCAGCTCACCCACGGGACTAGCGGGAGTGGCCTACGAGCAGTACTTC
TRBJ2-5	TRBD1	17	.	TRBV7-3	CASSLSQGTGDQETQYF	TGTGCCAGCAGCTTATCCCAGGGGACAGGGGATCAAGAGACCCAGTACTTC
TRBJ2-7	.	12	.	TRBV25-1	CASSEFNLDRYF	TGTGCCAGCAGTGAATTCAACCTAGACCGGTACTTC
TRBJ1-6	.	18	many	TRBV11-2	CASSLNPTGLGRNSPLHF	TGTGCCAGCAGCTTAAATCCAACGGGTCTAGGTAGAAATTCACCCCTCCACTTT
TRBJ1-1	.	12	many	TRBV7-2	CASSLAGTRAFF	TGTGCCAGCAGCTTAGCAGGGACTCGAGCTTTCTTT
TRBJ1-1	.	13	many	TRBV7-7	CASSPGTNTEAFF	TGTGCCAGCAGCCCCGGGACGAACACTGAAGCTTTCTTT
TRBJ1-1	.	13	.	TRBV7-3	CASSLHMNTEAFF	TGTGCCAGCAGCCTCCATATGAACACTGAAGCTTTCTTT
TRBJ2-7	TRBD2	15	.	TRBV20-1	CSAREPSGSEYEQYF	TGCAGTGCTAGAGAGCCTAGCGGGAGCGAGTACGAGCAGTACTTC
TRBJ1-2	TRBD1	14	.	TRBV5-1	CASSLEAGGDGYTF	TGCGCCAGCAGCTTGGAGGCAGGGGGCGATGGCTACACCTTC
TRBJ2-7	.	15	many	TRBV6-2/TRBV6-3	CARPSRGSTPLEQYF	TGTGCCAGGCCGAGCCGGGGATCGACCCCTTTGGAGCAGTACTTC
TRBJ2-1	.	16	.	TRBV14	CASSPEKGSIYNEQFF	TGTGCCAGCAGCCCCGAGAAGGGGAGCATCTACAATGAGCAGTTCTTC
TRBJ1-1	.	12	many	TRBV20-1	CSAPSGGTEAFF	TGCAGTGCTCCCTCCGGGGGCACTGAAGCTTTCTTT
TRBJ2-7	TRBD1	16	many	TRBV3-1	CASSQDQDRVYYEQYF	TGTGCCAGCAGCCAGGATCAGGACAGGGTCTACTACGAGCAGTACTTC
TRBJ1-1	.	13	once	TRBV7-9	CASSLTYETEAFF	TGTGCCAGCAGCTTAACCTACGAAACTGAAGCTTTCTTT
TRBJ1-1	.	14	many	TRBV6-5	CASSSRGSDTEAFF	TGTGCCAGCAGTTCAAGGGGTTCAGACACTGAAGCTTTCTTT
TRBJ1-5	.	15	.	TRBV7-2	CASSLVSQGGQPQHF	TGTGCCAGCAGCTTAGTATCTCAGGGCGGTCAGCCCCAGCATTTT
TRBJ2-7	TRBD1	22	.	TRBV10-1	CASSDMFDGPGTGGTTAYEQYF	TGCGCCAGCAGTGATATGTTCGACGGTCCCGGGACAGGGGGGACGACGGCTTACGAGCAGTACTTC
TRBJ2-3	.	15	many	TRBV13	CASSLRGPTTDTQYF	TGTGCCAGCAGCCTCCGGGGGCCCACCACAGATACGCAGTATTTT
TRBJ2-2	TRBD1	13	many	TRBV19	CASSSGQGLPLFF	TGTGCCAGTAGTTCGGGACAGGGCCTACCCCTGTTTTTT